Many counts were recorded for the clone carrying this TCR beta chain. Antigen specificity is unknown. This sample is drawn from a study of blood T cells in healthy people across ages. Study-wide points: The study lacked donor CMV status, which possibly confounded expanded clonotype changes.

Primers used in a second PCR of about 7 to 11 cycles were a sample-barcoded 5' primer and a J-beta primer mix. TCRdb reanalysed the 5' RACE reads using MiXCR and keeps one entry per CDR3 protein. The table records 800,000 to 1,300,000 distinct CDR3 sequences, about 23% of them present only once. The germline V gene has CDR1 MDHEN and CDR2 SYDVKM. The V gene lost 5 bases and the J gene lost 5 bases, with 9 bases spanning the gap. This CDR3 region has 12 residues. These data were also filed under a second study, of T cells of mothers and their children. That study reports: The second PCR's M1S primer added sample barcodes and 2-4 random nucleotides.

V and J are TRBV28 and TRBJ2-5; no clear D. The sequencing sample was made of blood. This sequence was found in a girl aged 2 to 9 in good health. The chain's CDR3 is CASSDIGETQYF. CDR3 DNA sequence: TGTGCCAGCAGTGACATAGGGGAGACCCAGTACTTC. Supplemented by reference TRBV28 and TRBJ2-5, the full variable domain reads DVKVTQSSRYLVKRTGEKVFLECVQDMDHENMFWYRQDPGLGLRLIYFSYDVKMKEKGDIPEGYSVSREKKERFSLILESASTNQTSMYLCASSDIGETQYFGPGTRLLVL.